Detailed here is one T cell receptor (beta chain). The CDR3 totals 15 residues. Germline CDR1 reads SNHLY; CDR2 reads FYNNEI. The junction had 7 bases not matched to a gene; V was cut back by 7 bases and J by 3 bases. How the authors handled the data: Amplification of reference gene primers was used by the study to estimate nucleated cell counts. Sequencing was performed with immunoSEQ multiplex PCR; in TCRdb, only in-frame clones are kept and a portion is missing. That table is the source of V, J and clone size, and D and trimming were worked out from the DNA. The table shows more than 40,000 clones, with over 70% occurring only once. The data stem from a study of blood T cell repertoires in COVID-19. Study-level information: The samples span acute and convalescent COVID-19 from the United States, Italy and Spain.

The chain has TRBV2 and TRBJ2-3, with 10 bases fitting TRBD2. The receptor's source is a human donor in a cohort sampled during active COVID-19. Source material: peripheral blood. In DNA form, the CDR3 reads TGTGCCAGCACTGCAAGGACTAGCGGAACAGATACGCAGTATTTT. Translating gives CASTARTSGTDTQYF.